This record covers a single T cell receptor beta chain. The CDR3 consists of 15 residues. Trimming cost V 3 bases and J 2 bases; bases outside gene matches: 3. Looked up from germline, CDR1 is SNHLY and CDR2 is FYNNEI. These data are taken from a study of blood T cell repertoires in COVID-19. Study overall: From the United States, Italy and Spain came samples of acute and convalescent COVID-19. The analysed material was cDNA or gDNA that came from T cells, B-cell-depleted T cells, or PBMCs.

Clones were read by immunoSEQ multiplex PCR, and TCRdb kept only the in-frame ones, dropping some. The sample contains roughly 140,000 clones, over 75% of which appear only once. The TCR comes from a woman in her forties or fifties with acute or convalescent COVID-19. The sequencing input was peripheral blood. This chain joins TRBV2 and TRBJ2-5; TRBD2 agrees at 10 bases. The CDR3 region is CASSELLAGQETQYF. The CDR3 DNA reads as TGTGCCAGCAGTGAGCTACTAGCGGGGCAAGAGACCCAGTACTTC. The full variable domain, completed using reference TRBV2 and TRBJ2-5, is EPEVTQTPSHQVTQMGQEVILRCVPISNHLYFYWYRQILGQKVEFLVSFYNNEISEKSEIFDDQFSVERPDGSNFTLKIRSTKLEDSAMYFCASSELLAGQETQYFGPGTRLLVL.